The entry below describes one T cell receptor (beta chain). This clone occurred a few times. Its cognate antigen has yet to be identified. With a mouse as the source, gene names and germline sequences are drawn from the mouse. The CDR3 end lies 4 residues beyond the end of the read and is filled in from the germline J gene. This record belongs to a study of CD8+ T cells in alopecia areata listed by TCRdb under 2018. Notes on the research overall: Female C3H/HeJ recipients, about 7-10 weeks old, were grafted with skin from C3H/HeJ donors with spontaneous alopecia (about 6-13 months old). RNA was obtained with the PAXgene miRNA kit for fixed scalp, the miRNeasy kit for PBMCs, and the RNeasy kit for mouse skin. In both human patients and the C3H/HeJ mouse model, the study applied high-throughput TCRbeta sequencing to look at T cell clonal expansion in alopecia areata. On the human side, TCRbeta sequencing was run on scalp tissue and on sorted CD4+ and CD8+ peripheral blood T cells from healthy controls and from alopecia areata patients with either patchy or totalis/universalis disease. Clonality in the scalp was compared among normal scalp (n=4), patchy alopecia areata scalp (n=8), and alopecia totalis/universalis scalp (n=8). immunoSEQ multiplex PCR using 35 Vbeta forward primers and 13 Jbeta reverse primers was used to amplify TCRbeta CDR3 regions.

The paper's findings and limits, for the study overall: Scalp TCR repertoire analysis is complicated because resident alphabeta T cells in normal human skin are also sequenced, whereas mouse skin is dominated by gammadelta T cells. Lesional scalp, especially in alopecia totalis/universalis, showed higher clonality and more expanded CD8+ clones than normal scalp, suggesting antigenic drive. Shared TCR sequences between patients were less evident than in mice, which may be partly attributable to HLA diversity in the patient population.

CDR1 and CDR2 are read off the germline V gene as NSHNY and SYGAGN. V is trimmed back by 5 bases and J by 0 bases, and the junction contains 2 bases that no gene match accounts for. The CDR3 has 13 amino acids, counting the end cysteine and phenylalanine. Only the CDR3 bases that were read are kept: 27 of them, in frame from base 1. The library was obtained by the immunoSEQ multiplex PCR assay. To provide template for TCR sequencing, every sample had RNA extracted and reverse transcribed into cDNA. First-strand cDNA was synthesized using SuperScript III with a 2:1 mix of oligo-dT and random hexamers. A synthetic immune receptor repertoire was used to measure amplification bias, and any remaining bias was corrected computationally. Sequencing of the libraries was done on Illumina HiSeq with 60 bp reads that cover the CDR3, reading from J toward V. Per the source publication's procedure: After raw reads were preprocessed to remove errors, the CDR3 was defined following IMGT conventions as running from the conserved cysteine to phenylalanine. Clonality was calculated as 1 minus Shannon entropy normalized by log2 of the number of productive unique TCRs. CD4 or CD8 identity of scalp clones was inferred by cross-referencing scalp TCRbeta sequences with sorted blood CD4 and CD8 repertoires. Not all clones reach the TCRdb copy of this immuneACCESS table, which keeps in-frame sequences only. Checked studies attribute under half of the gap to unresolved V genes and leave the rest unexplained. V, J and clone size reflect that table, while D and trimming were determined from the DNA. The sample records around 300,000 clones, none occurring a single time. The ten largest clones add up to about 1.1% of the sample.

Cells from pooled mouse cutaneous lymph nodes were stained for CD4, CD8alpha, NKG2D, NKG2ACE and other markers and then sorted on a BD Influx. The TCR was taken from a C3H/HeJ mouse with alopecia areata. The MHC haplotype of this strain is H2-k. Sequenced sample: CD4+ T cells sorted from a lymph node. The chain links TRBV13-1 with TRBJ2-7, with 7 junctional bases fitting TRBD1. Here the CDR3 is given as CASSRGSSYEQYF. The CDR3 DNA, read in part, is TGTGCCAGCAGCAGGGGGAGCTCCTAT.